This T cell receptor (beta chain) is from a study of blood T cell repertoires in COVID-19. This clone turned up a few times. Libraries were prepared by immunoSEQ multiplex PCR; TCRdb keeps only in-frame clonotypes and omits some of them. The sample lists more than 110,000 clones, 84% occurring once. Germline V gene data show CDR1 as KGHSH and CDR2 as LQKENI. Trimming removed 3 bases at V and 2 bases at J, with 13 bases between. The CDR3 is 15 residues long. The rearrangement joins TRBV18 to TRBJ1-2; D is unclear. The TCR sequence derives from a woman in her late teens or twenties who had been exposed to COVID-19. Specimen: PBMCs or T cells enriched from blood (not recorded which). This CDR3 reads CASSPSQQPNYGYTF. DNA for the CDR3: TGTGCCAGCTCACCGAGTCAACAGCCCAACTATGGCTACACCTTC.